What follows is one TCR beta chain and its context. What it binds is not known. With a much larger clone just one base away, this may be a read error. Germline CDR1 is MNHEY and CDR2 is SVGAGI. The CDR3 contains 13 residues. The sample originates from a study of liver allograft versus peripheral blood T cells. The overall study: Repertoires from peripheral blood of liver transplant recipients were compared with those inside their transplanted livers. Points from the study as a whole: The authors reported that T cell receptor repertoires inside liver allografts differed from those in peripheral blood.

TCRdb analysed the reads with MiXCR anew, one entry per CDR3 protein. The sample has about 14,000 distinct CDR3 sequences, under 20% seen once; the top ten hold around 13%. The rearrangement links TRBV6-5 to TRBJ1-2; TRBD1 might be the D (5 bases). The sequence came from a human patient who had a liver transplant. Some T cells may be supplied by the graft donor. CDR3 in amino acids: CASTAGPIYGDTF. The CDR3 DNA reads TGTGCCAGCACGGCAGGGCCTATCTATGGCGACACCTTC.